These 6 T cell receptor beta chains share one sample of origin, sequenced in a study of shared clonotypes between healthy human individuals (dated by TCRdb to between 2020 and 2021). The protocol used for the library was the immunoSEQ multiplex PCR assay. Here the immuneACCESS table is served through TCRdb, limited to in-frame sequences with V and J called. Missing clones are a known gap in these copies; in checked studies unresolved V genes cover under half, and the rest lacks a known reason. In this sample the table shows under 1,100,000 clones, 65% to 75% of which occur a single time. The ten biggest clones cover roughly 1.5% of the sample. Sequenced input: memory CD4+ T cells sorted from blood. What this sample's cell subset or site label stands for: CD45RA-negative fraction. Receptor source: a man between 18 and 29 years old in good health.

This chain uses TRBV27 with TRBJ1-5, with no clear D. The CDR3 extends over 14 amino acids. Trimming cost V 6 bases and J 0 bases, with 9 bases left between them. CDR1 MNHEY and CDR2 SMNVEV come from the germline V gene (reference sequence). The CDR3 sequence is CASRKSLSNQPQHF. In DNA form, the CDR3 reads TGTGCCAGCAGAAAATCCCTTAGCAATCAGCCCCAGCATTTT.

This chain connects TRBV4-2 to TRBJ2-1; 12 bases map to TRBD2. The CDR3 is made up of 20 amino acids. Germline V lookup: CDR1 LGHNA, CDR2 YNFKEQ. The V segment lost 0 bases and the J segment 2 bases; nucleotides outside the gene matches: 11. CDR3 region: CASSQEAGTSGSSAYNEQFF. The CDR3 region has the DNA TGTGCCAGCAGCCAAGAAGCCGGGACTAGCGGGTCCAGCGCCTACAATGAGCAGTTCTTC.

There are many counts of this clone. The chain has TRBV5-5 and TRBJ1-2, with a weak D call TRBD1 (6 bases). This CDR3 contains 15 residues. V was clipped by 0 bases and J by 4 bases, with 13 bases between them. Germline values: CDR1 SGHKS, CDR2 YYEKEE (reference sequence). CDR3 DNA sequence: TGTGCCAGCAGCTTGGAAATGGACAGCCTCTATGGCTACACCTTC. This encodes CASSLEMDSLYGYTF.

The chain joins TRBV11-2 to TRBJ2-3; 7 bases align to TRBD1. This CDR3 has 13 residues. V trimming: 4 bases; J trimming: 8 bases; junction bases outside the gene matches: 6. Germline V lookup: CDR1 SGHAT, CDR2 FQNNGV. The CDR3 DNA follows: TGTGCCAGCAGCTCCTACGACAGGGCTACGCAGTATTTT. Residues: CASSSYDRATQYF.

This clone was counted between two and nine times. The chain has TRBV10-3 and TRBJ1-1; D uncertain. This CDR3 has 14 amino acids. Trimming removed 2 bases at V and 6 bases at J, with 13 bases between. Germline V CDR1 and CDR2: ENHRY, SYGVKD. CDR3 DNA: TGTGCCATCAGTGAGAGGTTAGATCGGGCTGAAGCTTTCTTT. This codes for CAISERLDRAEAFF.

The chain joins TRBV5-6 to TRBJ1-1, with D hard to call. The V and J ends lost 2 bases and 9 bases respectively, with 17 bases between them. Germline CDR1 reads SGHDT; CDR2 reads YYEEEE. CDR3 size: 14 residues. The CDR3 DNA reads TGTGCCAGCAGCTTACGTCGGGCAGAACAAAAAGCTTTCTTT. It specifies CASSLRRAEQKAFF.